The 14 T cell receptor beta chains reported below all come from one sample, sequenced in a study of beta chain features in type 1 diabetes. Study-wide points: TCRB CDR3s were moderately but significantly shorter in Type 1 diabetes patients in all four CD4+ subsets.

Isolated RNA was reverse transcribed in full, so expressed TCRB transcripts were sequenced. Profiled with immunoSEQ multiplex PCR; TCRdb holds only in-frame clones, not every one. The sample yields under 350,000 clones, over 11% seen once. These receptors' targets are unknown. Material for sequencing was naive CD4+ T cells from blood. Receptors originate from a man aged 25-45 years with type 1 diabetes.

This clone was found a few times. The chain couples TRBV5-6 to TRBJ2-7; tentative D call: TRBD1 (5 bases). V lost 2 bases, J lost 2 bases, and 11 bases lay in between. Germline assignment: CDR1 SGHDT and CDR2 YYEEEE. CDR3 length: 14 amino acids. The CDR3 sequence is CASSFNRLTYEQYF. DNA for the CDR3: TGTGCCAGCAGCTTTAACAGGCTAACCTACGAGCAGTACTTC. The complete variable domain, with remaining parts taken from reference TRBV5-6 and TRBJ2-7, reads DAGVTQSPTHLIKTRGQQVTLRCSPKSGHDTVSWYQQALGQGPQFIFQYYEEEERQRGNFPDRFSGHQFPNYSSELNVNALLLGDSALYLCASSFNRLTYEQYFGPGTRLTVT.

This chain joins TRBV2 and TRBJ2-3, with 16 bases fitting TRBD2. Germline V lookup: CDR1 SNHLY, CDR2 FYNNEI. Germline trimming cut 7 bases from V and 3 bases from J; bases unmatched to any gene: 1. CDR3 size: 15 residues. CDR3 bases: TGTGCCAGCAAGGGACTAGCGGGAGGGACAGATACGCAGTATTTT. This translates into CASKGLAGGTDTQYF.

V and J are TRBV7-9 and TRBJ1-2; D unclear. The CDR3 spans 13 residues. The germline V gene encodes CDR1 SEHNR and CDR2 FQNEAQ (reference sequence). The V end lost 1 base, the J end lost 6 bases, and 9 bases lay between the germline ends. CDR3 region: CASSLVLADGYTF. For the CDR3, the DNA is TGTGCCAGCAGCTTAGTTCTCGCGGATGGCTACACCTTC.

This clone was detected a few times. This chain joins TRBV5-1 and TRBJ1-2; no clear D. This CDR3 is 15 amino acids long. Germline lookup yields CDR1 SGHRS and CDR2 YFSETQ. V gave up 1 base and J gave up 0 bases, with 10 bases separating them. DNA for the CDR3: TGCGCCAGCAGCTTGTACGGGTCCGCTAACTATGGCTACACCTTC. Protein sequence: CASSLYGSANYGYTF.

This clone has just a few counts. Other DNA sequences of this sample code for an identical CDR3. The chain couples TRBV5-4 to TRBJ2-3; 9 nucleotides align to TRBD2. Germline V gene sequence: CDR1 SGHNT, CDR2 YYREEE (reference sequence). The length of the CDR3 is 16 residues. V dropped 1 base and J dropped 0; count of bases not matched to a gene: 3. The CDR3, as DNA: TGTGCCAGCAGCTTGAGACTAGCGGCTAGCACAGATACGCAGTATTTT. This sequence encodes CASSLRLAASTDTQYF.

In this sample, this clone turned up a few times. This rearrangement joins TRBV7-8 to TRBJ2-7; 7 bases are a match to TRBD1. Germline V lookup: CDR1 SGHVS, CDR2 FQNEAQ. The CDR3 has 15 amino acids. J lost 2 bases, V lost 1 base, and 5 bases had no gene match. The CDR3 DNA reads TGTGCCAGCAGCTTAGTTGAGACAGGGACCTACGAGCAGTACTTC. Its translation: CASSLVETGTYEQYF.

This chain connects TRBV29-1 to TRBJ2-5, with 8 bases that match TRBD1. V lost 3 bases, J lost 4 bases, and 7 bases stayed unmatched. Germline CDR1 is SQVTM and CDR2 is ANQGSEA. CDR3 length equals 14 residues. In DNA, the CDR3 is TGCAGCGTTGATCGGGACAGGTTACTAGAGACCCAGTACTTC. This encodes CSVDRDRLLETQYF.

CDR3 DNA sequence: TGTGCCAGCTCACCAGGACAGTTAAACACCGGGGAGCTGTTTTTT. This translates into CASSPGQLNTGELFF. The chain links TRBV18 to TRBJ2-2; D perhaps matches TRBD1 (6 bases). Trimming took off 2 bases at V and 2 bases at J, with 9 bases between the two ends. There are 15 residues in the CDR3. Germline-derived CDR1 and CDR2 are KGHSH and LQKENI.

The chain joins TRBV7-2 to TRBJ2-3, with TRBD1 identical over 9 bases. Trimming took 5 bases from V and 2 from J; bases not matched to a gene: 5. The CDR3 contains 15 residues. Per the germline V gene, CDR1 is SGHTA and CDR2 is FQGNSA. This chain's CDR3 is CASSTRTGDTDTQYF. As DNA, the CDR3 is TGTGCCAGCAGCACCCGGACAGGGGACACAGATACGCAGTATTTT.

The table lists this clone with a few counts. The V call is TRBV27, the J call TRBJ2-2; TRBD1 agrees at 10 bases. Trimming took 3 bases from V and 6 from J; bases not matched to a gene: 7. There are 16 residues in the CDR3. The germline V gene has CDR1 MNHEY and CDR2 SMNVEV (reference sequence). The CDR3 DNA follows: TGTGCCAGCAGTTTCGAAGACAGGGGGCAGGCCGGGGAGCTGTTTTTT. It yields the protein CASSFEDRGQAGELFF.

The table lists this clone with a few counts. The rearrangement links TRBV5-6 to TRBJ1-5; the match to TRBD1 covers 9 bases. The CDR3 sequence is 13 residues long. The V gene end was trimmed by 4 bases and the J gene end by 6 bases; junction bases not matched to a gene: 2. The germline V gene encodes CDR1 SGHDT and CDR2 YYEEEE. CDR3 loop: CASSLDRGQPQHF. Written as DNA, the CDR3 is TGTGCCAGCAGCCTGGACAGGGGTCAGCCCCAGCATTTT.

The V call is TRBV7-3, the J call TRBJ2-5; D may be TRBD1 (6 bases). Germline loops: CDR1 SGHTA, CDR2 FQGTGA. The CDR3 is 13 residues long. The V end was cut by 6 bases, the J end by 3 bases, with 11 bases between. The CDR3: CASSSRGEETQYF. The CDR3 DNA reads as TGTGCCAGCAGTTCCAGGGGAGAAGAGACCCAGTACTTC.

V usage is TRBV5-1 and J usage is TRBJ2-1, with no clear D. Trimming stripped 2 bases from V and 1 base from J, with 10 bases between. The germline gives CDR1 SGHRS, CDR2 YFSETQ. The CDR3 length is 15 residues. CDR3 in amino acids: CASSFTPSSYNEQFF. The CDR3 DNA follows: TGCGCCAGCAGCTTTACCCCGAGTTCCTACAATGAGCAGTTCTTC.

A few counts support this clone. The CDR3 DNA is TGTGCCAGCAGTTCAGGGTCTCGGGTGAACACTGAAGCTTTCTTT. This codes for CASSSGSRVNTEAFF. V and J are TRBV5-4 and TRBJ1-1, with TRBD1 as a possible D gene (5 bases). CDR1 SGHNT and CDR2 YYREEE come from the germline V gene (reference sequence). The CDR3 runs to 15 residues. With 5 bases removed from V and 0 bases from J, the gap between germline ends came to 14 bases.